This T cell receptor beta chain was documented in a study of shared clonotypes between healthy human individuals. Study background: The people who gave samples were two women and a few men aged 18 to 49. CD8 memory received one plate per donor, CD8 naive two, CD4 memory three and CD4 naive three.

Germline V gene lookup returns CDR1 MNHNS and CDR2 SASEGT. V lost 4 bases, J lost 0 bases, and 4 bases stayed unmatched. The CDR3 length is 15 residues. Generated by immunoSEQ multiplex PCR, the TCRdb table keeps only in-frame clones and is missing some. The repertoire holds roughly 1 million clones, with 70% to 80% as singletons. The sequencing input was memory CD4+ T cells from PBMCs. Subset specified: CD45RA-negative fraction. This chain joins TRBV6-1 and TRBJ1-2; 8 nucleotides line up with TRBD1. This receptor was obtained from a man between 18 and 29 years old in good health. Some clones in this sample may be carry-over from other donors' samples. This CDR3 reads CASSVRQGTNYGYTF. The CDR3 DNA is TGTGCCAGCAGTGTGAGACAGGGGACTAACTATGGCTACACCTTC.